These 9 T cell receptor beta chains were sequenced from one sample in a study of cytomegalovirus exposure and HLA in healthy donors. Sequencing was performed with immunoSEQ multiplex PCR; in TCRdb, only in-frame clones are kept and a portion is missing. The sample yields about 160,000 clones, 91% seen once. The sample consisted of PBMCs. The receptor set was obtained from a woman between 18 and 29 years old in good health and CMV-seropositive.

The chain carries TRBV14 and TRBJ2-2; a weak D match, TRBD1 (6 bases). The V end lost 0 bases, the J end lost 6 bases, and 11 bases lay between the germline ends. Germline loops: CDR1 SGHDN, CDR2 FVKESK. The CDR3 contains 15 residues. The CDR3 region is CASSQDLTGPGELFF. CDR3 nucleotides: TGTGCCAGCAGCCAAGATTTAACAGGGCCCGGGGAGCTGTTTTTT. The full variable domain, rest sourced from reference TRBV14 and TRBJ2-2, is EAGVTQFPSHSVIEKGQTVTLRCDPISGHDNLYWYRRVMGKEIKFLLHFVKESKQDESGMPNNRFLAERTGGTYSTLKVQPAELEDSGVYFCASSQDLTGPGELFFGEGSRLTVL.

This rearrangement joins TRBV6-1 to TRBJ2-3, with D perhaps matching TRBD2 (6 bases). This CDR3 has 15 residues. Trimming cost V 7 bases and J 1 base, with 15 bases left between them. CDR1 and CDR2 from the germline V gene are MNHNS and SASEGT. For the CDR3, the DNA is TGTGCCAGCACCCCGGACGGGGGTGGCACAGATACGCAGTATTTT. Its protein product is CASTPDGGGTDTQYF.

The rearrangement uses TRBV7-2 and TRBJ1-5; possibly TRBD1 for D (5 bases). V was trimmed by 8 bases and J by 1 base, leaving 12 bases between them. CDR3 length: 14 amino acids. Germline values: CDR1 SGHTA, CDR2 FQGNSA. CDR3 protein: CASGFAGSNQPQHF. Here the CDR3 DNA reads TGTGCCAGCGGTTTTGCAGGGAGCAATCAGCCCCAGCATTTT.

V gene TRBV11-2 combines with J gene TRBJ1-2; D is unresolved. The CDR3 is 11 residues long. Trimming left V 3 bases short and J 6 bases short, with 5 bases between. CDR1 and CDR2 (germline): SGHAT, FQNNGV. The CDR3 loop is CASSFRDGYTF. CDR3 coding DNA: TGTGCCAGCAGCTTCCGAGATGGCTACACCTTC.

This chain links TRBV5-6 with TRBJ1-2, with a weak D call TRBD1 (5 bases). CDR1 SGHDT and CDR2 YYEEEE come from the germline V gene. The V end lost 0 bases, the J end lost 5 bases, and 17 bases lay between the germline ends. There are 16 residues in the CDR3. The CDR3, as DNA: TGTGCCAGCAGCTTGGTCGTAAGGAGGGGCAGATATGGCTACACCTTC. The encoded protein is CASSLVVRRGRYGYTF.

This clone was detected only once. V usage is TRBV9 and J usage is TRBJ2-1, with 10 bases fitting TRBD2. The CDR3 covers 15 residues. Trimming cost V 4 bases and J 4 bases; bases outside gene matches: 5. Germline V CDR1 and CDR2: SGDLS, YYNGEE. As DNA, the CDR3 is TGTGCCAGCAGCTTAGCGGGGGGATTATACAATGAGCAGTTCTTC. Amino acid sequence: CASSLAGGLYNEQFF.

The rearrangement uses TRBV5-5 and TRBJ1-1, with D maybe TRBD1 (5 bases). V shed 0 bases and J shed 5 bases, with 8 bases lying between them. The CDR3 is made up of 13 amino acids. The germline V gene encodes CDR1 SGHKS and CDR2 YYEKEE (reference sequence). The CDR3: CASSLGEGTEAFF. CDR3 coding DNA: TGTGCCAGCAGCTTGGGGGAGGGGACTGAAGCTTTCTTT.

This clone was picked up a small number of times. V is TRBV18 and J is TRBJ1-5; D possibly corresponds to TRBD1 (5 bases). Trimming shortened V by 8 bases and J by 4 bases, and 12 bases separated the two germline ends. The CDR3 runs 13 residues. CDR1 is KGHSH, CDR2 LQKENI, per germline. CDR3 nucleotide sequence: TGTGCCAGCGAAAAGGGGCCAAATCAGCCCCAGCATTTT. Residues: CASEKGPNQPQHF.

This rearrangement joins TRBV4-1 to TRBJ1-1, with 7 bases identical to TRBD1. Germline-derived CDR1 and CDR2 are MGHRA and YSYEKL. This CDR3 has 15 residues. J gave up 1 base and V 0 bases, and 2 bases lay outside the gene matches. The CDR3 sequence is CASSQDRQGNTEAFF. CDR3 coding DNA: TGCGCCAGCAGCCAAGACCGACAGGGGAACACTGAAGCTTTCTTT.